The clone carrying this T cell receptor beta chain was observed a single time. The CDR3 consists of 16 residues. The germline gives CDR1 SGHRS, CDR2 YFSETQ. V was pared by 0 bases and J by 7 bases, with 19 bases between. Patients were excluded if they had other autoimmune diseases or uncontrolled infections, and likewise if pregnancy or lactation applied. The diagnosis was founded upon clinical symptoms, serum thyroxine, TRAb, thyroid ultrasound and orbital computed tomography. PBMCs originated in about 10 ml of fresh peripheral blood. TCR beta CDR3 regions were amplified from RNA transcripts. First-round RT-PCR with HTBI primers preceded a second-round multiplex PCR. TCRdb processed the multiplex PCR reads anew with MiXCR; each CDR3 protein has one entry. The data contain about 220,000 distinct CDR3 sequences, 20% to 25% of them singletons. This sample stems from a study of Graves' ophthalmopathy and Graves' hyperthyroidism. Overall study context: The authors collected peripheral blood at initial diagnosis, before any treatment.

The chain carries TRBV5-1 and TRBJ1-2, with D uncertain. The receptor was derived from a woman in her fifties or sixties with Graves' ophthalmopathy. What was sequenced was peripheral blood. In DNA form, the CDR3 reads TGCGCCAGCAGCTTGGATTCCTCCGGTTCGGTGCTTGGCTACACCTTC. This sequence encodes CASSLDSSGSVLGYTF.